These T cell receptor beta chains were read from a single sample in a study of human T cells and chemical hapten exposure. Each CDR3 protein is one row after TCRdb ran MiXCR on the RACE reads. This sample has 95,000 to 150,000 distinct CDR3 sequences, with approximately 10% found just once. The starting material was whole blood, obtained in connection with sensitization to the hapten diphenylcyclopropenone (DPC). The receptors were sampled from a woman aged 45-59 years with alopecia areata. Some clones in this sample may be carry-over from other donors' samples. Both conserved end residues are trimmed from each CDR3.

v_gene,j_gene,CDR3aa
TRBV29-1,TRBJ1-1,SEGEAAEAF
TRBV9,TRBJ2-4,ASSEAAGGADIQY
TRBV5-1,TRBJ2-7,ASSGWPGAYEQY
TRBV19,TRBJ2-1,ASSILQGAASYNEQF
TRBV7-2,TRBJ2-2,ASSLAHKNTGELF
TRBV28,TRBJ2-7,ASSFARTVEQY
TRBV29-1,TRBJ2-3,SVARNARTDTQY
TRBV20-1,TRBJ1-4,SARVAGRPTNEKLF
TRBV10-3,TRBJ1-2,AITPDRVNGYT
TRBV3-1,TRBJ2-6,ASSTGTPSGANVLT
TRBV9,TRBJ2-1,ASSVGAGGPEYEQF
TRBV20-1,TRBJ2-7,SAFSGRDPEQY
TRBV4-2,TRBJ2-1,ASSQRLPSGNEQF
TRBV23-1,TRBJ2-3,ASSLWATDTQY
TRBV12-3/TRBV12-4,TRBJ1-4,ASSPGGQAEKLF
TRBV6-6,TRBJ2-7,ASSLPGGEQY
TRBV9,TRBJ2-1,ASSTLGGGEQF
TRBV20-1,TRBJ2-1,SASATYNEQF
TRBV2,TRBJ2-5,ANSLERGVQETQY
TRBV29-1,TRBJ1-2,SVTPTDGYT
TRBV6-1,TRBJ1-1,ASSNGYTEAF
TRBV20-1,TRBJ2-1,SVSAGLSSYNEQF